Listed here are 15 T cell receptor beta chains from one sample, sequenced in a study of blood T cell repertoires in COVID-19. Libraries were prepared by immunoSEQ multiplex PCR; TCRdb keeps only in-frame clonotypes and omits some of them. The sample has about 140,000 clones; 88% are singletons. The sequenced sample was peripheral blood. These receptor sequences come from a man aged 70-80 years with acute or convalescent COVID-19.

V usage is TRBV10-3 and J usage is TRBJ1-5; D remains ambiguous. Per the germline V gene, CDR1 is ENHRY and CDR2 is SYGVKD. Deletions cut 2 bases from V and 4 bases from J, with 3 bases between. The CDR3 totals 12 residues. The CDR3 reads CAISEPNQPQHF. In nucleotides, the CDR3 is TGTGCCATCAGTGAGCCTAATCAGCCCCAGCATTTT.

This sequence joins TRBV19 and TRBJ2-2; D ambiguous. The V end lost 7 bases, the J end lost 6 bases, and 9 bases lay between the germline ends. CDR1 LNHDA and CDR2 SQIVND come from the germline V gene (reference sequence). The CDR3 is 12 residues long. CDR3 in DNA: TGTGCCAGTACCCTAGGCGCCGGGGAGCTGTTTTTT. Its protein product is CASTLGAGELFF.

The chain combines TRBV5-1 with TRBJ1-2; D unclear. The CDR3 extends over 14 amino acids. Trimming stripped 0 bases from V and 6 bases from J, with 12 bases between. The V gene's germline CDR1 is SGHRS and CDR2 YFSETQ. CDR3 nucleotide sequence: TGCGCCAGCAGCTTGGGGTCGCCGAGAGATGGCTACACCTTC. This translates into CASSLGSPRDGYTF.

J is TRBJ1-5 and V is TRBV7-9; no clear D. Germline loops: CDR1 SEHNR, CDR2 FQNEAQ (reference sequence). The length of the CDR3 is 10 residues. The V end was cut by 9 bases, the J end by 5 bases, with 5 bases between. The CDR3 sequence is CARRDQPQHF. CDR3 in DNA: TGTGCCAGGCGGGATCAGCCCCAGCATTTT.

V is TRBV3-1 (or the pseudogene TRBV3-2) and J is TRBJ2-7; D not resolved. The V and J ends lost 1 base and 6 bases respectively, with 4 bases between them. The CDR3 is made up of 11 amino acids. CDR1 is LGHDT and CDR2 is YNNKEL in the germline V gene (reference sequence). The CDR3: CASSQGLEQYF. The CDR3 nucleotides are TGTGCCAGCAGCCAAGGACTCGAGCAGTACTTC.

The V call is TRBV28, the J call TRBJ1-5, with 8 bases identical to TRBD1. There are 15 residues in the CDR3. The V segment lost 9 bases and the J segment 4 bases; nucleotides outside the gene matches: 11. CDR1 and CDR2 (germline): MDHEN, SYDVKM. The CDR3 DNA follows: TGTGCCAGTGGACAGGGCATTCATGGAAATCAGCCCCAGCATTTT. Amino acid sequence: CASGQGIHGNQPQHF.

J is TRBJ2-4 and V is TRBV27; 12 bases agree with TRBD2. Looked up from germline, CDR1 is MNHEY and CDR2 is SMNVEV (reference sequence). V shed 5 bases, J shed 6 bases, and the junction held 11 bases outside the gene matches. The CDR3 is 17 amino acids. CDR3 coding DNA: TGTGCCAGCAGTAGCACACTAGCGGGAGGCCCACTAAACATTCAGTACTTC. Its protein is CASSSTLAGGPLNIQYF.

The chain carries TRBV10-3 and TRBJ1-5; D might be TRBD1 (5 bases). Germline values: CDR1 ENHRY, CDR2 SYGVKD. The CDR3 is 14 amino acids. V lost 4 bases, J lost 3 bases, and 10 bases lay in between. The CDR3, as DNA: TGTGCCATCAGTGCGGACACCTACAATCAGCCCCAGCATTTT. It is translated as CAISADTYNQPQHF.

V gene TRBV15 combines with J gene TRBJ2-1, with 7 bases matching TRBD2. V shed 2 bases and J 0 bases; nucleotides not matched to a gene: 4. Germline CDR1 is LNHNV and CDR2 is YYDKDF (reference sequence). The CDR3 covers 16 residues. The CDR3 loop is CATSRRLAPSYNEQFF. CDR3 DNA sequence: TGTGCCACCAGCAGACGACTAGCACCCTCCTACAATGAGCAGTTCTTC.

This clone occurred a few times. The sample has other DNA sequences that encode this CDR3 too. The chain recombines TRBV7-9 with TRBJ1-5; D gene ambiguous. Germline V lookup: CDR1 SEHNR, CDR2 FQNEAQ (reference sequence). V was shortened by 0 bases and J by 5 bases, with 5 bases between the two germline ends. The CDR3 is 13 residues long. CDR3: CASSLARDQPQHF. In DNA, the CDR3 is TGTGCCAGCAGCTTAGCGCGGGATCAGCCCCAGCATTTT. The full variable domain, rest sourced from reference TRBV7-9 and TRBJ1-5, is DTGVSQNPRHKITKRGQNVTFRCDPISEHNRLYWYRQTLGQGPEFLTYFQNEAQLEKSRLLSDRFSAERPKGSFSTLEIQRTEQGDSAMYLCASSLARDQPQHFGDGTRLSIL.

This clone was found a few times. This chain links TRBV11-2 with TRBJ2-7; tentative D call: TRBD2 (6 bases). V lost 0 bases to trimming and J lost 6 bases, with 15 bases between them. CDR3 length: 15 residues. Germline V CDR1 and CDR2: SGHAT, FQNNGV. The DNA for the CDR3 is TGTGCCAGCAGCTTAGATCTGGGGACTCCGAGCGAGCAGTACTTC. Translation: CASSLDLGTPSEQYF.

The V call is TRBV6-6, the J call TRBJ1-3, with 8 bases aligning to TRBD1. V lost 5 bases and J lost 0; bases outside the gene matches: 6. This CDR3 has 16 residues. Germline loops: CDR1 MNHNY, CDR2 SVGAGI (reference sequence). The CDR3 loop reads CASSPPGTGSGNTIYF. DNA for the CDR3: TGTGCCAGCAGTCCTCCCGGGACAGGCTCTGGAAACACCATATATTTT.

The chain employs TRBV6-5 and TRBJ1-1, with D perhaps TRBD1 (5 bases). The CDR3 length is 15 residues. V gave up 2 bases and J gave up 6 bases, with 16 bases separating them. In germline, CDR1 is MNHEY, CDR2 SVGAGI. CDR3 sequence (DNA): TGTGCCAGCAGTTACGGAGGCGGGGGAAAGCCTGAAGCTTTCTTT. Translation gives CASSYGGGGKPEAFF.

The V gene is TRBV6-4, the J gene TRBJ1-6; perhaps TRBD1 as D (5 bases). Germline V gene data show CDR1 as MRHNA and CDR2 as SNTAGT. V shed 3 bases and J shed 14 bases, with 17 bases lying between them. This CDR3 has 14 residues. In DNA, the CDR3 is TGTGCCAGCAGTGAGTCAGGGATCCTAGGAGCCCTCCACTTT. Amino acids: CASSESGILGALHF.

The genes are TRBV7-9 and TRBJ1-1; 7 bases line up with TRBD1. CDR1 SEHNR and CDR2 FQNEAQ come from the germline V gene (reference sequence). J was trimmed by 5 bases and V by 5 bases; bases with no gene match: 5. The CDR3 totals 13 residues. CDR3 sequence (DNA): TGTGCCAGCAGCAAGACAGGGCAGACTGAAGCTTTCTTT. Its translation: CASSKTGQTEAFF.